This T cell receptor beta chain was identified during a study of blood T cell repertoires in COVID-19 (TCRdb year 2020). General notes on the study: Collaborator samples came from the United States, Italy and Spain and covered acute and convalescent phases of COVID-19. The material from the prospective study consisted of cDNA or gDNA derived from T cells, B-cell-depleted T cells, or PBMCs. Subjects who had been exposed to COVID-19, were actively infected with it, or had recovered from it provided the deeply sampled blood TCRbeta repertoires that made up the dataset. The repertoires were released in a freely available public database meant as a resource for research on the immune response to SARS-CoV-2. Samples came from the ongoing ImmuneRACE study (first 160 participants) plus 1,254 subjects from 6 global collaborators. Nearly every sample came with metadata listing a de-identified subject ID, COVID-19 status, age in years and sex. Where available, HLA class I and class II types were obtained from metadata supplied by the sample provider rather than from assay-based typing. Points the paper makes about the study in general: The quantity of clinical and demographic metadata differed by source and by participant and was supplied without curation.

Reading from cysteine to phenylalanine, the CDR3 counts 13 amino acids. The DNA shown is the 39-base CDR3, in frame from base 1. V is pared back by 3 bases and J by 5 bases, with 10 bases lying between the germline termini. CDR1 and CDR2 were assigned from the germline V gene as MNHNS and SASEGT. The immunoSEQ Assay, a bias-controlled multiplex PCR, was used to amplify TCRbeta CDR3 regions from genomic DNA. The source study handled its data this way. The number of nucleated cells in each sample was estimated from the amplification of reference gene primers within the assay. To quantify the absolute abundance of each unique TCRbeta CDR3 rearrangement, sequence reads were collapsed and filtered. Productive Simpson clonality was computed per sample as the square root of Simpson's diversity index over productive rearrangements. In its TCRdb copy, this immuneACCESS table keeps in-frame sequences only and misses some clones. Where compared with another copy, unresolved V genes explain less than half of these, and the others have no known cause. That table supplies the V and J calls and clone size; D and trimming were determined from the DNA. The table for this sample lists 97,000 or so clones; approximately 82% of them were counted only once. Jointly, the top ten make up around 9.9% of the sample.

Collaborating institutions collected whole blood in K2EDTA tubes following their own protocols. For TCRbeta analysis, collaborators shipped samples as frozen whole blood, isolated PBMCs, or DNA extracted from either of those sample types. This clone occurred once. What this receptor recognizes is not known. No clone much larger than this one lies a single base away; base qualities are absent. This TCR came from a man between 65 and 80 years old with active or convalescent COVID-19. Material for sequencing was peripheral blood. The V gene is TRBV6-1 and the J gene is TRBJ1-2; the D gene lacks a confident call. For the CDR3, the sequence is CASSDQVRYGYTF. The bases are TGTGCCAGCAGTGACCAGGTTCGGTATGGCTACACCTTC.